Listed here are 24 T cell receptor beta chains from one sample, sequenced in a study of Ad26.COV2.S vaccination and SARS-CoV-2 variants. The method was immunoSEQ multiplex PCR; TCRdb's version includes in-frame clones alone and lacks a portion of them. The data show about 350,000 clones, around 88% seen once. Treatment of the sample: over 15 received Ad26.COV2.S at low or high dose, single or two shots; about 5 received placebo; per-sample allocation not given. Day 63 following the first vaccine or placebo injection was when the samples were taken. The source material was peripheral blood, sampled in a trial of Ad26.COV2.S vaccine versus placebo. These receptors originate from a person aged 18 to 59 who received the Ad26.COV2.S COVID-19 vaccine or a placebo.

This clone occurred many times. The CDR3 DNA follows: TGTGCCACCAGCAGAGTCCCCAGCGAAAAACTGTTTTTT. It is translated as CATSRVPSEKLFF. The rearrangement uses TRBV15 and TRBJ1-4; no clear D. With 1 base removed from V and 8 bases from J, the gap between germline ends came to 8 bases. This CDR3 has 13 residues. The germline V gene has CDR1 LNHNV and CDR2 YYDKDF (reference sequence). The complete variable domain, with remaining parts taken from reference TRBV15 and TRBJ1-4, reads DAMVIQNPRYQVTQFGKPVTLSCSQTLNHNVMYWYQQKSSQAPKLLFHYYDKDFNNEADTPDNFQSRRPNTSFCFLDIRSPGLGDTAMYLCATSRVPSEKLFFGSGTQLSVL.

This clone was picked up a small number of times. The J gene is TRBJ2-2, the V gene TRBV5-1; 7 bases map to TRBD1. CDR1 is SGHRS and CDR2 is YFSETQ in the germline V gene. Germline trimming cut 5 bases from V and 1 base from J; bases unmatched to any gene: 2. CDR3 length: 14 amino acids. For the CDR3, the DNA is TGCGCCAGCAGGACAGGGCAGAACACCGGGGAGCTGTTTTTT. The encoded protein is CASRTGQNTGELFF.

The chain recombines TRBV5-5 with TRBJ2-7, with 10 bases lining up with TRBD1. This CDR3 has 15 residues. With 4 bases clipped from V and 4 bases from J, the junction kept 8 bases outside the gene matches. Germline V gene data show CDR1 as SGHKS and CDR2 as YYEKEE (reference sequence). As DNA, the CDR3 is TGTGCCAGCAGCAAGCTCCGGGACAGGGGTTACGAGCAGTACTTC. Its protein is CASSKLRDRGYEQYF. The variable domain in full, with the rest retrieved from reference TRBV5-5 and TRBJ2-7, is DAGVTQSPTHLIKTRGQQVTLRCSPISGHKSVSWYQQVLGQGPQFIFQYYEKEERGRGNFPDRFSARQFPNYSSELNVNALLLGDSALYLCASSKLRDRGYEQYFGPGTRLTVT.

This rearrangement joins TRBV30 to TRBJ1-1; 7 bases are a match to TRBD1. The germline CDR1 and CDR2 sequences are GTSNPN and SVGIG (reference sequence). V lost 0 bases to trimming and J lost 0 bases; unmatched junction nucleotides: 4. The CDR3 has 15 amino acids. CDR3 region: CAWSVQGQLNTEAFF. CDR3 DNA sequence: TGTGCCTGGAGTGTACAGGGGCAGCTGAACACTGAAGCTTTCTTT.

The CDR3 region is CASSQFERNYEQYF. The CDR3 DNA follows: TGTGCCAGCAGCCAATTCGAGCGGAACTACGAGCAGTACTTC. The V and J genes are TRBV16 and TRBJ2-7; TRBD2 is a possible D gene (5 bases). Germline V gene lookup returns CDR1 KGHSY and CDR2 FQNENV. This CDR3 comprises 14 residues. V gave up 1 base and J gave up 3 bases, with 10 bases separating them.

This clone was detected only once. The chain employs TRBV14 and TRBJ1-2; a weak D match, TRBD1 (5 bases). Looked up from germline, CDR1 is SGHDN and CDR2 is FVKESK. Deletions cut 0 bases from V and 6 bases from J, with 14 bases between. This CDR3 has 15 residues. CDR3 region: CASSQDVFQGDGYTF. The CDR3 DNA reads TGTGCCAGCAGCCAAGATGTATTTCAGGGTGATGGCTACACCTTC.

This clone was found once. This sequence joins TRBV18 and TRBJ2-3; D perhaps matches TRBD2 (7 bases). Trimming left V 0 bases short and J 5 bases short, with 15 bases between. The CDR3 spans 16 residues. Germline lookup yields CDR1 KGHSH and CDR2 LQKENI. The CDR3 protein is CASSPPTGGQVDTQYF. The CDR3 DNA reads TGTGCCAGCTCACCACCTACGGGGGGCCAGGTAGATACGCAGTATTTT.

V gene TRBV27 combines with J gene TRBJ2-7; possibly TRBD1 for D (6 bases). The ends were cut back, 6 bases at V and 0 bases at J, with 15 bases in the middle. Germline V CDR1 and CDR2: MNHEY, SMNVEV (reference sequence). The CDR3 runs to 15 residues. The CDR3 loop reads CASRGGDDSSYEQYF. The CDR3, as DNA: TGTGCCAGCAGAGGGGGAGATGATTCCTCCTACGAGCAGTACTTC.

The chain couples TRBV3-1 (or the pseudogene TRBV3-2) to TRBJ2-5, with D maybe TRBD1 (6 bases). Deletions cut 5 bases from V and 0 bases from J, with 10 bases between. The CDR3 spans 14 residues. Per the germline V gene, CDR1 is LGHDT and CDR2 is YNNKEL (reference sequence). CDR3 in amino acids: CASSVQGNQETQYF. The CDR3 DNA is TGTGCCAGCAGCGTACAGGGCAACCAAGAGACCCAGTACTTC.

The chain combines TRBV28 with TRBJ2-7; unclear D gene. Trimming stripped 1 base from V and 0 bases from J, with 13 bases between. The CDR3 totals 16 residues. Germline values: CDR1 MDHEN, CDR2 SYDVKM. The CDR3 here is CASSLFGTSSSYEQYF. CDR3 nucleotide sequence: TGTGCCAGCAGTTTATTTGGCACCTCGAGCTCCTACGAGCAGTACTTC.

V usage is TRBV7-3 and J usage is TRBJ2-6; D is uncertain. CDR1 is SGHTA, CDR2 FQGTGA, per germline. V was trimmed by 3 bases and J by 2 bases, leaving 8 bases between them. The CDR3 is 15 amino acids. Written as DNA, the CDR3 is TGTGCCAGCAGCTTTGGCCCGCCTGGGGCCAACGTCCTGACTTTC. It yields the protein CASSFGPPGANVLTF.

The CDR3 protein is CASMADRANEQFF. Here the CDR3 DNA reads TGTGCCAGCATGGCGGACAGGGCCAATGAGCAGTTCTTC. The chain links TRBV2 to TRBJ2-1; TRBD1 matches 8 bases. Germline lookup yields CDR1 SNHLY and CDR2 FYNNEI. V was pared by 7 bases and J by 6 bases, with 5 bases of the junction left unmatched. The CDR3 is 13 amino acids. The whole variable domain, remainder taken from reference TRBV2 and TRBJ2-1, is EPEVTQTPSHQVTQMGQEVILRCVPISNHLYFYWYRQILGQKVEFLVSFYNNEISEKSEIFDDQFSVERPDGSNFTLKIRSTKLEDSAMYFCASMADRANEQFFGPGTRLTVL.

This chain links TRBV5-4 with TRBJ2-2; 8 nucleotides line up with TRBD2. This CDR3 is built from 16 residues. J lost 6 bases, V lost 4 bases, and 11 bases had no gene match. Germline CDR1 is SGHNT and CDR2 is YYREEE (reference sequence). The CDR3: CASSPDGGGRSGELFF. The CDR3, as DNA: TGTGCCAGCAGCCCGGACGGGGGGGGACGCTCCGGGGAGCTGTTTTTT.

This clone turned up a few times. The CDR3 bases are TGTGCCAGCAGTGAATGGAATAGCGGGAGGGCCTACGAGCAGTACTTC. Amino acid sequence: CASSEWNSGRAYEQYF. The chain carries TRBV6-1 and TRBJ2-7, with 11 bases identical to TRBD2. CDR1 is MNHNS and CDR2 is SASEGT in the germline V gene. The CDR3 is made up of 16 amino acids. The V segment lost 2 bases and the J segment 2 bases; nucleotides outside the gene matches: 5.

The V call is TRBV4-1, the J call TRBJ2-1; 8 nucleotides line up with TRBD2. Germline V gene sequence: CDR1 MGHRA, CDR2 YSYEKL. Trimming cost V 2 bases and J 6 bases; bases outside gene matches: 0. The CDR3 is 13 amino acids. The CDR3 loop reads CASSQTSGNEQFF. The CDR3 DNA sequence: TGCGCCAGCAGCCAAACTAGCGGCAATGAGCAGTTCTTC.

The chain combines TRBV9 with TRBJ2-7; 9 bases are a match to TRBD1. The ends lost 0 bases at V and 2 bases at J; junction bases unmatched: 6. The CDR3 is 16 residues long. Germline V gene data show CDR1 as SGDLS and CDR2 as YYNGEE. Here the CDR3 reads CASSVEGTGTPYEQYF. The CDR3 DNA is TGTGCCAGCAGCGTAGAAGGGACAGGGACTCCCTACGAGCAGTACTTC. The variable domain in full, with the rest retrieved from reference TRBV9 and TRBJ2-7, is DSGVTQTPKHLITATGQRVTLRCSPRSGDLSVYWYQQSLDQGLQFLIQYYNGEERAKGNILERFSAQQFPDLHSELNLSSLELGDSALYFCASSVEGTGTPYEQYFGPGTRLTVT.

The genes are TRBV30 and TRBJ2-7; TRBD1 aligns across 9 bases. The CDR3 loop spans 14 amino acids. Germline-derived CDR1 and CDR2 are GTSNPN and SVGIG (reference sequence). J gave up 0 bases and V 2 bases, and 2 bases lay outside the gene matches. The DNA for the CDR3 is TGTGCCTGGAGTAGACAGGGGGGCTCCTACGAGCAGTACTTC. Encoded protein: CAWSRQGGSYEQYF.

The J gene is TRBJ2-3, the V gene TRBV5-1, with D possibly being TRBD1 or TRBD2 (6 bases each). Trimming shortened V by 0 bases and J by 5 bases, and 10 bases separated the two germline ends. The CDR3 covers 14 residues. From germline, CDR1 is SGHRS and CDR2 YFSETQ. In nucleotides, the CDR3 is TGCGCCAGCAGCTTGGAAGGGGGGAGAGATACGCAGTATTTT. Protein sequence: CASSLEGGRDTQYF.

J is TRBJ2-7 and V is TRBV7-8; 9 nucleotides match TRBD1. V lost 0 bases, J lost 7 bases, and 10 bases stayed unmatched. The CDR3 is 16 residues long. Germline CDR1 reads SGHVS; CDR2 reads FQNEAQ. CDR3 DNA: TGTGCCAGCAGCTTAGCTGGGGGACAGGGTAAAGGGGAGCAGTACTTC. It encodes CASSLAGGQGKGEQYF.

The chain joins TRBV14 to TRBJ2-2; D is possibly TRBD2 (5 bases). The V gene's germline CDR1 is SGHDN and CDR2 FVKESK. The CDR3 covers 17 residues. V was clipped by 2 bases and J by 6 bases, with 19 bases between them. CDR3 in DNA: TGTGCCAGCAGCCAACACCCCGGGGATGAACTCCCCGGGGAGCTGTTTTTT. This gives the protein CASSQHPGDELPGELFF.

The chain is built from TRBV24-1 and TRBJ1-2; 7 nucleotides align to TRBD1. The ends lost 2 bases at V and 8 bases at J; junction bases unmatched: 19. CDR1 is KGHDR and CDR2 is SFDVKD in the germline V gene. This CDR3 comprises 18 residues. The CDR3 sequence is CATSDSAREQGRGSGYTF. In DNA, the CDR3 is TGTGCCACCAGTGATTCCGCCCGAGAACAGGGGAGGGGGAGCGGCTACACCTTC.

This clone was counted only a few times. The V gene is TRBV6-5, the J gene TRBJ2-3, with D tentatively TRBD2 (5 bases). Trimming removed 7 bases from V and 0 bases from J, with 11 bases in between. The CDR3 sequence is 14 residues long. CDR1 and CDR2 (germline): MNHEY, SVGAGI. CDR3 loop: CASKPRTSTDTQYF. The DNA of the CDR3 is TGTGCCAGCAAACCTAGGACTAGCACAGATACGCAGTATTTT.

CDR3 DNA sequence: TGTGCCAGCAGCCGGGACAGGGTCTCTGGAAACACCATATATTTT. Translated, it gives CASSRDRVSGNTIYF. V is TRBV6-5 and J is TRBJ1-3, with 9 nucleotides matching TRBD1. The J segment lost 0 bases and the V segment lost 6 bases, leaving 3 bases of the junction unmatched. This CDR3 spans 15 amino acids. Germline V gene sequence: CDR1 MNHEY, CDR2 SVGAGI.

The CDR3 DNA reads as TGTGCCAGCAGTGAAGTTGGGGGGTTCAATCCCGGGGAGCTGTTTTTT. Amino acid sequence: CASSEVGGFNPGELFF. This sequence joins TRBV6-1 and TRBJ2-2; D perhaps matches TRBD2 (6 bases). Deletions cut 1 base from V and 6 bases from J, with 15 bases between. Germline lookup yields CDR1 MNHNS and CDR2 SASEGT. The CDR3 is 16 residues long.